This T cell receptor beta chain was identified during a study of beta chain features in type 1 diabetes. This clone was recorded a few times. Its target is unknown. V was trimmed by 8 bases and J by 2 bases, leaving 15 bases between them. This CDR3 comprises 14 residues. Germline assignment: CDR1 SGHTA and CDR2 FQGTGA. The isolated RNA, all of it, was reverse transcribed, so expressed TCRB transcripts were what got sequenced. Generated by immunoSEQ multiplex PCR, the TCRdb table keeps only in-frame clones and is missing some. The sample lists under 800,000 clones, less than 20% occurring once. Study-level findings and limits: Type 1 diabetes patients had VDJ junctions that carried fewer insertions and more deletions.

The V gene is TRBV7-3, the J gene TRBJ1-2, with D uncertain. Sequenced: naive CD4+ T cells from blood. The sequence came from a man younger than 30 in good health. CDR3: CASESRDSNYGYTF. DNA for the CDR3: TGTGCCAGCGAGTCCCGGGATTCAAACTATGGCTACACCTTC.